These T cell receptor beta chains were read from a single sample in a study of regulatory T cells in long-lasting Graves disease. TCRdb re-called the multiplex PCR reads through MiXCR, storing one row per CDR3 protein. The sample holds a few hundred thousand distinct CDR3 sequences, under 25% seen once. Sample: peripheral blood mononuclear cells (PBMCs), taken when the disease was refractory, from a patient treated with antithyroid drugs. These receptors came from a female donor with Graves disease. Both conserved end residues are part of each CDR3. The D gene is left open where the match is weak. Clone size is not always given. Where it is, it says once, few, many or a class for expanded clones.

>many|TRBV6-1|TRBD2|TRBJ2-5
CASSRLAGAQETQYF
TGTGCCAGCAGTCGACTAGCGGGGGCCCAAGAGACCCAGTACTTC
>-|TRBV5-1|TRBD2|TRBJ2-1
CASAVSSGTYNEQFF
TGCGCCAGCGCAGTTTCTAGCGGGACTTACAATGAGCAGTTCTTC
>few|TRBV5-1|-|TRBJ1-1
CASSLVFQGGINTEAFF
TGCGCCAGCAGCTTGGTATTCCAGGGTGGAATTAACACTGAAGCTTTCTTT
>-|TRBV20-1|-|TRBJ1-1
CSARDLSRPFGDTEAFF
TGCAGTGCTAGAGATTTAAGTCGGCCTTTTGGGGACACTGAAGCTTTCTTT
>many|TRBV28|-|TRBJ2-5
CASARRETQYF
TGTGCCAGCGCCCGAAGGGAGACCCAGTACTTC
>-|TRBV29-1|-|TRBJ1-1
CSVAVRETEAFF
TGCAGCGTTGCTGTCAGGGAAACTGAAGCTTTCTTT
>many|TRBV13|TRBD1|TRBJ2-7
CASSLFGQGADEQYF
TGTGCCAGCAGCTTATTCGGACAGGGGGCCGACGAGCAGTACTTC
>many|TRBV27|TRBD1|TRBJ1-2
CASSLSWGQWGNYGYTF
TGTGCCAGCAGTTTATCGTGGGGACAGTGGGGAAACTATGGCTACACCTTC
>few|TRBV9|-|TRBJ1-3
CASSERSFAGNTIYF
TGTGCCAGCAGCGAGAGGTCTTTTGCTGGAAACACCATATATTTT
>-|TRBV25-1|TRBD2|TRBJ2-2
CASSIGGLGTGELFF
TGTGCCAGCTCAATCGGGGGGTTAGGCACCGGGGAGCTGTTTTTT
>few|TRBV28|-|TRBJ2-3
CASSLGRYLRTDTQYF
TGTGCCAGCAGTTTAGGACGGTACCTACGCACAGATACGCAGTATTTT
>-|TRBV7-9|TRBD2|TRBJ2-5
CASSSVMGRGETQYF
TGTGCCAGCAGCTCGGTGATGGGGAGGGGAGAGACCCAGTACTTC
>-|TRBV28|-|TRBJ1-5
CASSFVTGSGYQPQHF
TGTGCCAGCAGTTTTGTCACAGGATCAGGTTATCAGCCCCAGCATTTT
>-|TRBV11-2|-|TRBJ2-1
CASSTLRVMQFF
TGTGCCAGCAGCACTTTACGGGTGATGCAGTTCTTC
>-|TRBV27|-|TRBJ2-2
CASSPTTTGHGELFF
TGTGCCAGCAGTCCAACGACAACGGGGCACGGGGAGCTGTTTTTT
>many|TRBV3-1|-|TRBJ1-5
CASSRLGGNQPQHF
TGTGCCAGCAGCCGTCTAGGGGGCAATCAGCCCCAGCATTTT
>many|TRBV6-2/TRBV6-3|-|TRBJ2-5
CASSYSAETQETQYF
TGTGCCAGCAGTTACTCGGCTGAGACCCAAGAGACCCAGTACTTC
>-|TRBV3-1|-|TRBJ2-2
CASSHDIRAGELFF
TGTGCCAGCAGCCATGATATCAGGGCCGGGGAGCTGTTTTTT
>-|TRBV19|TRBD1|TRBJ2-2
CASYPGQGFGGELFF
TGTGCCAGTTACCCGGGACAGGGGTTCGGCGGGGAGCTGTTTTTT
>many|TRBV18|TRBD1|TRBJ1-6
CASSPRQGDSPLHF
TGTGCCAGCTCACCCCGGCAGGGGGATTCACCCCTCCACTTT
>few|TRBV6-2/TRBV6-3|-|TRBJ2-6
CASTKTLGGSGANVLTF
TGTGCCAGCACCAAAACCCTGGGGGGCTCTGGGGCCAACGTCCTGACTTTC
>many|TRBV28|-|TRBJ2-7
CASSLSSGRRTYEQYF
TGTGCCAGCAGTTTATCATCCGGACGGCGTACCTACGAGCAGTACTTC
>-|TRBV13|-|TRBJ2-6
CASTFVSDSGANVLTF
TGTGCCAGCACCTTCGTATCCGACTCGGGGGCCAACGTCCTGACTTTC
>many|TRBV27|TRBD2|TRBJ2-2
CASRMLAGGVTGELFF
TGTGCCAGCAGGATGCTAGCGGGAGGTGTCACCGGGGAGCTGTTTTTT
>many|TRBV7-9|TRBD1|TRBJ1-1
CASSDRAGLVNTEAFF
TGTGCCAGCAGCGACAGGGCGGGACTGGTGAACACTGAAGCTTTCTTT
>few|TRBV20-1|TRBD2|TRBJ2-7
CSAQAREDWYF
TGCAGTGCCCAGGCCCGGGAGGATTGGTACTTC
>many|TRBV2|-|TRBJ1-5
CASSEQGFSNQPQHF
TGTGCCAGCAGTGAACAGGGATTCAGCAATCAGCCCCAGCATTTT
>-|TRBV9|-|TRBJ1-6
CASSPSWDSPLHF
TGTGCCAGCAGCCCCAGTTGGGATTCACCCCTCCACTTT
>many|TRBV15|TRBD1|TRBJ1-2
CATTSGTDYGYTF
TGTGCCACCACCTCAGGGACAGACTATGGCTACACCTTC
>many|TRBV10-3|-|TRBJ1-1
CAIREDTEAFF
TGTGCCATCAGGGAAGACACTGAAGCTTTCTTT
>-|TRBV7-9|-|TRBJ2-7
CASSLVVRQSGTGEQYF
TGTGCCAGCAGCTTAGTTGTTCGGCAGTCAGGGACGGGCGAGCAGTACTTC
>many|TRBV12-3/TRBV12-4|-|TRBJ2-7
CASSLGYSYEQYF
TGTGCCAGCAGTTTGGGCTATTCCTACGAGCAGTACTTC
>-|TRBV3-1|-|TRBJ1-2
CASSQDHFNYGYTF
TGTGCCAGCAGCCAAGATCACTTTAACTATGGCTACACCTTC
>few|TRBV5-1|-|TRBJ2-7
CASSLDNSGTYEQYF
TGCGCCAGCAGCTTGGATAATAGCGGCACCTACGAGCAGTACTTC
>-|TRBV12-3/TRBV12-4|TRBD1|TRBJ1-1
CASSPSGQGTHMSTEAFF
TGTGCCAGCAGTCCTTCGGGACAGGGGACGCACATGAGCACTGAAGCTTTCTTT
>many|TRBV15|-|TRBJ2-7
CATSRLTSSEQYF
TGTGCCACCAGCAGACTGACTAGTAGCGAGCAGTACTTC
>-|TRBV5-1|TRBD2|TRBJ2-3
CASSEAVRGLAASTDTQYF
TGCGCCAGCAGCGAAGCCGTCCGAGGACTAGCAGCTAGCACAGATACGCAGTATTTT
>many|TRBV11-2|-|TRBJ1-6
CASSLEDSLNSPLHF
TGTGCCAGCAGCTTAGAAGACAGCCTTAATTCACCCCTCCACTTT
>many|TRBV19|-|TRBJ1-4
CASSLDGNPKLFF
TGTGCCAGTAGTTTGGACGGAAACCCCAAGCTGTTTTTT
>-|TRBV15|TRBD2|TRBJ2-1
CATKQRTSGIYNEQFF
TGTGCCACCAAACAGCGGACTAGCGGGATCTACAATGAGCAGTTCTTC
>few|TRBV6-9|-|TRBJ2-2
CASSYSGNTGELFF
TGTGCCAGCAGTTATAGTGGGAACACCGGGGAGCTGTTTTTT
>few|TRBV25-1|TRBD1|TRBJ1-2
CASSGGTGDGYTF
TGTGCCAGCAGTGGGGGAACAGGGGATGGCTACACCTTC
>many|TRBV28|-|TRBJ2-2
CASSPPGSNTGELFF
TGTGCCAGCAGTCCCCCGGGCTCGAACACCGGGGAGCTGTTTTTT
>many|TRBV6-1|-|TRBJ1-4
CASSSGGAQKLFF
TGTGCCAGCAGCTCGGGAGGGGCGCAGAAACTGTTTTTT
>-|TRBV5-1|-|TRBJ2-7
CASSAGIGIKRSSYEQYF
TGCGCCAGCAGCGCAGGTATCGGCATTAAGAGGAGCTCCTACGAGCAGTACTTC
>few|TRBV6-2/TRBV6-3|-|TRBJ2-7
CASSSFTGSYEQYF
TGTGCCAGCAGTTCTTTCACAGGGTCCTACGAGCAGTACTTC
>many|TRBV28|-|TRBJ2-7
CASSLDTPLYEQYF
TGTGCCAGCAGCCTGGACACACCCCTCTACGAGCAGTACTTC
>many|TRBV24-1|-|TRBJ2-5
CATSDEGSLETQYF
TGTGCCACCAGTGATGAGGGGAGTTTGGAGACCCAGTACTTC
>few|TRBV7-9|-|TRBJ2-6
CAAPLWANVLTF
TGTGCCGCCCCTCTCTGGGCCAACGTCCTGACTTTC
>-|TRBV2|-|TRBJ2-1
CASRSQTGVNEQFF
TGTGCCAGCAGATCCCAGACGGGAGTCAATGAGCAGTTCTTC
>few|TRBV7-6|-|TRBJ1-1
CASSLVAGGNTEAFF
TGTGCCAGCAGCTTAGTTGCAGGCGGTAACACTGAAGCTTTCTTT
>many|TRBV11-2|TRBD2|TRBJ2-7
CASSQGTSETYEQYF
TGTGCCAGCAGCCAAGGGACTAGCGAGACCTACGAGCAGTACTTC